A selection of T cell receptor beta chains follows, all from one sample in a study of blood T cell repertoires in COVID-19. The table came from immunoSEQ multiplex PCR; TCRdb's copy has only in-frame clones and leaves some out. This sample has about 480,000 clones, with around nine tenths found just once. Sequencing input: peripheral blood. All receptors derive from a woman in her 50s with COVID-19, enrolled during active disease. Each CDR3 is given with its conserved first and last residue. A D gene is named only where the DNA matches it firmly. Part of the rows lack a size; the others show once, few, many or a class for expanded clones.

V gene	clone size	D gene	J gene	CDR3 protein	CDR3 DNA
TRBV7-2	-	-	TRBJ1-3	CASSATGNPGNTIYF	TGTGCCAGCAGCGCCACAGGGAACCCTGGAAACACCATATATTTT
TRBV10-2	-	-	TRBJ2-3	CASSVSRGVDTQYF	TGCGCCAGCAGTGTAAGTCGAGGTGTAGATACGCAGTATTTT
TRBV6-6	-	TRBD2	TRBJ2-7	CASSPRAGGTISFYEQYF	TGTGCCAGCAGTCCAAGAGCGGGGGGTACGATAAGTTTCTACGAGCAGTACTTC
TRBV27	-	-	TRBJ1-5	CASSPGTSRQPQHF	TGTGCCAGCAGTCCGGGGACATCTAGACAGCCCCAGCATTTT
TRBV9	once	-	TRBJ1-5	CASSVDGDLDQPQHF	TGTGCCAGCAGCGTAGACGGGGATTTAGATCAGCCCCAGCATTTT
TRBV9	-	TRBD2	TRBJ2-3	CASSPRGAGADTQYF	TGTGCCAGCAGCCCCAGAGGAGCGGGAGCAGATACGCAGTATTTT
TRBV30	-	TRBD1	TRBJ1-2	CAWSPGGYGYTF	TGTGCCTGGAGTCCAGGGGGGTATGGCTACACCTTC
TRBV19	-	-	TRBJ1-5	CASSIREVLGLGQPQHF	TGTGCCAGTAGTATACGGGAGGTTTTGGGACTGGGACAGCCCCAGCATTTT
TRBV9	few	-	TRBJ1-6	CASSVGQRDSPLHF	TGTGCCAGCAGCGTAGGTCAGAGGGATTCACCCCTCCACTTT
TRBV2	-	TRBD1	TRBJ1-1	CASRTSGGTEAFF	TGTGCCAGCAGGACTTCAGGGGGCACTGAAGCTTTCTTT
TRBV7-9	-	-	TRBJ1-2	CASSLAGGLGNYGYTF	TGTGCCAGCAGCTTAGCGGGGGGGCTCGGTAACTATGGCTACACCTTC
TRBV10-2	-	-	TRBJ1-1	CASSRGMNTEAFF	TGCGCCAGCAGTAGAGGCATGAACACTGAAGCTTTCTTT
TRBV19	-	-	TRBJ1-2	CASSMENYGYTF	TGTGCCAGTAGTATGGAGAACTATGGCTACACCTTC
TRBV11-2	-	-	TRBJ1-1	CASSLVEQTEAFF	TGTGCCAGCAGCTTAGTGGAGCAGACTGAAGCTTTCTTT
TRBV28	-	-	TRBJ1-3	CASSLLGGSWVSGNTIYF	TGTGCCAGCAGTTTATTGGGCGGGAGCTGGGTGTCTGGAAACACCATATATTTT
TRBV5-1	-	TRBD2	TRBJ2-3	CASSLEGGGAPDTQYF	TGCGCCAGCAGCTTGGAAGGCGGGGGGGCCCCAGATACGCAGTATTTT
TRBV18	few	-	TRBJ1-2	CASSPPIGGDDGYTF	TGTGCCAGCTCACCTCCTATAGGGGGGGACGATGGCTACACCTTC
TRBV11-2	-	-	TRBJ2-3	CASSLVGKIWTDTQYF	TGTGCCAGCAGCTTAGTCGGTAAAATTTGGACAGATACGCAGTATTTT
TRBV7-9	-	-	TRBJ1-3	CASSLAGSENTIYF	TGTGCCAGCAGCTTAGCGGGCAGTGAAAACACCATATATTTT
TRBV15	-	TRBD1	TRBJ1-1	CATSADRVGGAFF	TGTGCCACCAGCGCTGACAGGGTTGGTGGAGCTTTCTTT
TRBV6-5	-	TRBD1	TRBJ1-3	CASGYRGSGNTIYF	TGTGCCAGCGGTTACAGGGGCTCTGGAAACACCATATATTTT
TRBV4-1	-	-	TRBJ1-1	CASSRAQGMNTEAFF	TGCGCCAGCAGCCGAGCACAGGGTATGAACACTGAAGCTTTCTTT
TRBV2	-	-	TRBJ1-5	CASSELAGVVQPQHF	TGTGCCAGCAGTGAACTGGCAGGGGTGGTACAGCCCCAGCATTTT
TRBV19	-	-	TRBJ2-5	CASSARDFWETQYF	TGTGCCAGTAGTGCGAGGGACTTTTGGGAGACCCAGTACTTC
TRBV6-5	-	TRBD1	TRBJ2-2	CASSRTGGGELFF	TGTGCCAGCAGTCGGACAGGTGGCGGGGAGCTGTTTTTT
TRBV2	-	-	TRBJ1-3	CASLFGNTIYF	TGTGCCAGCCTATTTGGAAACACCATATATTTT
TRBV4-1	once	TRBD2	TRBJ2-1	CASSQEAAGIYNEQFF	TGCGCCAGCAGCCAAGAAGCAGCGGGGATATACAATGAGCAGTTCTTC
TRBV29-1	many	TRBD1	TRBJ1-1	CSVPSYRGRSLNTEAFF	TGCAGCGTTCCCTCGTACAGGGGGCGATCCCTGAACACTGAAGCTTTCTTT
TRBV5-1	-	TRBD1	TRBJ2-7	CASSLGTGEFYEQYF	TGCGCCAGCAGCTTGGGGACAGGGGAGTTCTACGAGCAGTACTTC
TRBV10-3	-	-	TRBJ1-3	CAISGGGGSSGNTIYF	TGTGCCATCAGTGGAGGAGGAGGGAGCTCTGGAAACACCATATATTTT
TRBV6-5	-	-	TRBJ1-1	CASSSGQRRTEAFF	TGTGCCAGCAGTTCAGGACAGCGGCGGACTGAAGCTTTCTTT
TRBV19	-	TRBD2	TRBJ2-7	CASSIMGLAGGLTSEQYF	TGTGCCAGTAGTATCATGGGACTAGCGGGGGGACTTACCTCCGAGCAGTACTTC
TRBV6-5	-	-	TRBJ2-6	CASGGWGSGANVLTF	TGTGCCAGCGGGGGCTGGGGCTCTGGGGCCAACGTCCTGACTTTC
TRBV25-1	-	-	TRBJ2-7	CASSGTGFSYEQYF	TGTGCCAGCAGTGGAACAGGGTTCTCCTACGAGCAGTACTTC
TRBV19	-	-	TRBJ1-1	CASSNPPGSSHTEAFF	TGTGCCAGTAGTAATCCCCCGGGGAGCTCTCACACTGAAGCTTTCTTT
TRBV5-4	few	-	TRBJ1-1	CASSFTTGNTEAFF	TGTGCCAGCAGCTTCACAACAGGGAACACTGAAGCTTTCTTT
TRBV7-5	-	-	TRBJ1-5	CARSLEGAHQPQHF	TGTGCCAGAAGCTTAGAGGGGGCCCATCAGCCCCAGCATTTT
TRBV5-4	-	-	TRBJ1-1	CASSPLGANTEAFF	TGTGCCAGCAGCCCTCTGGGGGCGAACACTGAAGCTTTCTTT
TRBV6-5	-	-	TRBJ1-6	CASSSGGSPLHF	TGTGCCAGCAGTTCCGGGGGTTCACCCCTCCACTTT
TRBV18	-	TRBD2	TRBJ2-1	CASSPPLAGVNEQFF	TGTGCCAGCTCACCACCGCTAGCGGGGGTCAATGAGCAGTTCTTC
TRBV2	-	TRBD1	TRBJ1-4	CASSAGTGREKLFF	TGTGCCAGCAGCGCCGGGACAGGGAGGGAAAAACTGTTTTTT
TRBV7-3	-	-	TRBJ1-5	CASSPPRVPPREKVAQHF	TGTGCCAGCAGTCCCCCCCGGGTCCCTCCCCGGGAGAAGGTGGCCCAGCATTTT
TRBV6-2/TRBV6-3	-	-	TRBJ2-7	CASSYPGDSSYEQYF	TGTGCCAGCAGTTACCCGGGGGACAGTTCCTACGAGCAGTACTTC
TRBV30	-	TRBD1	TRBJ1-2	CAWGGTGADGYTF	TGTGCCTGGGGTGGTACAGGGGCTGATGGCTACACCTTC
TRBV3-1/TRBV3-2	-	TRBD1	TRBJ2-7	CASSDRVDEQYF	TGTGCCAGCTCCGACAGGGTAGATGAGCAGTACTTC
TRBV20-1	-	TRBD2	TRBJ2-1	CSASRTSGSYNEQFF	TGCAGTGCTAGTAGGACTAGCGGCTCCTACAATGAGCAGTTCTTC
TRBV5-1	once	TRBD1	TRBJ1-1	CASSPDRVWTEAFF	TGCGCCAGCAGCCCCGACAGGGTGTGGACTGAAGCTTTCTTT
TRBV2	-	-	TRBJ2-2	CASSDTGFRGELFF	TGTGCCAGCAGTGATACAGGGTTCCGCGGGGAGCTGTTTTTT
TRBV5-1	-	TRBD1	TRBJ2-3	CASSSSTGTSTDTQYF	TGCGCCAGCAGCTCCTCGACAGGGACAAGCACAGATACGCAGTATTTT
TRBV13	-	-	TRBJ1-5	CASSLRGYSNQPQHF	TGTGCCAGCAGCTTACGGGGTTATAGCAATCAGCCCCAGCATTTT
TRBV5-5	once	-	TRBJ2-1	CASSEGLGAQFF	TGTGCCAGCAGCGAGGGGCTGGGGGCGCAGTTCTTC
TRBV10-1	-	TRBD1	TRBJ1-1	CASSASRGQRTEAFF	TGCGCCAGCAGCGCATCCAGGGGGCAGAGGACTGAAGCTTTCTTT